The sequence of this TCR beta chain was determined in a study of response to subunit inactivated influenza vaccine. A single record per CDR3 protein comes from TCRdb applying MiXCR to the RT-PCR reads. The sample records fewer than 600,000 distinct CDR3 sequences, 6.5% to 8% being singletons. This clonotype has a handful of counts. V dropped 3 bases and J dropped 0 bases, with 11 bases sitting between them. The CDR3 extends over 17 amino acids. Germline V gives CDR1 KGHDR, CDR2 SFDVKD. This material consisted of PBMCs from blood, taken roughly 24 months after vaccination. This TCR was recovered from a man aged 50-75 years who received an inactivated influenza vaccine. The rearrangement uses TRBV24-1 and TRBJ1-6; maybe TRBD1 (5 bases). CDR3 in DNA: TGTGCCACCAGTGATGTGTGGGACGTCTCCTATAATTCACCCCTCCACTTT. Its translation: CATSDVWDVSYNSPLHF.